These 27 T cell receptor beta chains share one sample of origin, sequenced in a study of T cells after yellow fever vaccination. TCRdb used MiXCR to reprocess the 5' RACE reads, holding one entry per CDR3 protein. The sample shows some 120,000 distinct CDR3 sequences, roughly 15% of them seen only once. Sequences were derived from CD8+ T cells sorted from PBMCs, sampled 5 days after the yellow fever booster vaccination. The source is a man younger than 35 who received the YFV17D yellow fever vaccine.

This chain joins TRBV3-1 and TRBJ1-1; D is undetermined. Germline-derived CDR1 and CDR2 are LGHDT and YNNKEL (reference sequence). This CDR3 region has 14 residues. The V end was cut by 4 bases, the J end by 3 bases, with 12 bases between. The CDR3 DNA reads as TGTGCCAGCAGCCCCCTAAGTCAGGACACTGAAGCTTTCTTT. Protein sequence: CASSPLSQDTEAFF.

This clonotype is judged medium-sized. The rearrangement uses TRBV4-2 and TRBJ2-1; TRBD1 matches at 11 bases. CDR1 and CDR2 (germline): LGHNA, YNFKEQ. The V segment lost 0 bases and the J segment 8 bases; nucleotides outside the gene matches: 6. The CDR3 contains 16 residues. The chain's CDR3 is CASSQDVGTGGHEQFF. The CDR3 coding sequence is TGTGCCAGCAGCCAAGATGTAGGGACAGGGGGGCATGAGCAGTTCTTC.

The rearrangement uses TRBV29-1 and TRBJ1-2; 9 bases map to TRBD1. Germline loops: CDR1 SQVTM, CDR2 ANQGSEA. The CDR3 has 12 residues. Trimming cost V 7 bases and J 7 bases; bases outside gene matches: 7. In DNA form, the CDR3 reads TGCAGCGGGGGACAGGGCTCCATTGGCTACACCTTC. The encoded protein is CSGGQGSIGYTF. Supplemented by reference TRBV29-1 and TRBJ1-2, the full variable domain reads SAVISQKPSRDICQRGTSLTIQCQVDSQVTMMFWYRQQPGQSLTLIATANQGSEATYESGFVIDKFPISRPNLTFSTLTVSNMSPEDSSIYLCSGGQGSIGYTFGSGTRLTVV.

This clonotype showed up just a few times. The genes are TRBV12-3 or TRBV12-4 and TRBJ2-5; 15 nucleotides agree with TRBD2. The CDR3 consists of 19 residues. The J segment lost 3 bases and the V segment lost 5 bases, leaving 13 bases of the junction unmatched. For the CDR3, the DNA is TGTGCCAGCAGTCTCCCGGGGGGACTAGCGGGGGGCAAAGAAGAGACCCAGTACTTC. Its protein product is CASSLPGGLAGGKEETQYF.

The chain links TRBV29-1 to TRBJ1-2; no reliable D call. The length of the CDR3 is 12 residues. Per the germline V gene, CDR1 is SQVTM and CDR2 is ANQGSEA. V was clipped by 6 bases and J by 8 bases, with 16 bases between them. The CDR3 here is CSVPSSMGGYTF. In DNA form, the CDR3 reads TGCAGCGTACCTTCTAGCATGGGGGGCTACACCTTC. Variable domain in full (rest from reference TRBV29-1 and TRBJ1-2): SAVISQKPSRDICQRGTSLTIQCQVDSQVTMMFWYRQQPGQSLTLIATANQGSEATYESGFVIDKFPISRPNLTFSTLTVSNMSPEDSSIYLCSVPSSMGGYTFGSGTRLTVV.

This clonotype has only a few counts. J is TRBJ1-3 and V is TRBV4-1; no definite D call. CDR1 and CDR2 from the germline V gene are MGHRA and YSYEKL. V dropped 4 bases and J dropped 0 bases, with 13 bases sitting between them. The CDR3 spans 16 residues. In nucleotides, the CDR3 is TGCGCCAGCAGCCGGGGAGAGAAGGGCTCTGGAAACACCATATATTTT. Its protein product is CASSRGEKGSGNTIYF.

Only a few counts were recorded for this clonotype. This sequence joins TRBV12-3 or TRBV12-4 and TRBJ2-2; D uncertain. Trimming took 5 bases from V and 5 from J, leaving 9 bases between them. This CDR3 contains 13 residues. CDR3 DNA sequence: TGTGCCAGCAGTCCAAAGGGTACCGGGGAGCTGTTTTTT. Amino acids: CASSPKGTGELFF.

The CDR3 bases are TGTGCCAGCTGGCCCTGGACTAGCGGGGGGGCTAGGGAGACCCAGTACTTC. Amino acid sequence: CASWPWTSGGARETQYF. This rearrangement joins TRBV6-6 to TRBJ2-5, with 15 bases lining up with TRBD2. CDR1 is MNHNY, CDR2 SVGAGI, per germline (reference sequence). The CDR3 sequence is 17 residues long. V lost 8 bases to trimming and J lost 5 bases; unmatched junction nucleotides: 12.

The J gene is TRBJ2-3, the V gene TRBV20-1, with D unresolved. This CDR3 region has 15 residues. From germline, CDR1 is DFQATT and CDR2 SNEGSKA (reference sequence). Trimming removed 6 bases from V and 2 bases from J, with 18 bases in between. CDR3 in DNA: TGCAGTGCCTTAACCGGGTTCGCTTCCACAGATACGCAGTATTTT. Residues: CSALTGFASTDTQYF.

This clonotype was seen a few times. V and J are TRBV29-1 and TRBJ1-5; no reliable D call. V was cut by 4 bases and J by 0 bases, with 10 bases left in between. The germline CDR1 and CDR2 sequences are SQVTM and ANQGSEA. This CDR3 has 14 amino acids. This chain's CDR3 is CSVGPGTSNQPQHF. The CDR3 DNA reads TGCAGCGTTGGACCGGGAACTAGCAATCAGCCCCAGCATTTT.

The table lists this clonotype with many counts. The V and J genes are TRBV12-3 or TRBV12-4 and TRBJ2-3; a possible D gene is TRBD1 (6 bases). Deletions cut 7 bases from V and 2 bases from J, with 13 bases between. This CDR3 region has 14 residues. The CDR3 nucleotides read TGTGCCAGCATAGGACAGCCTCTCACAGATACGCAGTATTTT. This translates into CASIGQPLTDTQYF.

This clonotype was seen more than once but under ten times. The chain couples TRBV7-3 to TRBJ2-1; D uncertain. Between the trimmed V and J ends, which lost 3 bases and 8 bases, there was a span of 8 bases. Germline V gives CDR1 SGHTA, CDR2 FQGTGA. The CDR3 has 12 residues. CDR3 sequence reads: CASSLTPHEQFF. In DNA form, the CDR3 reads TGTGCCAGCAGCTTGACCCCGCATGAGCAGTTCTTC.

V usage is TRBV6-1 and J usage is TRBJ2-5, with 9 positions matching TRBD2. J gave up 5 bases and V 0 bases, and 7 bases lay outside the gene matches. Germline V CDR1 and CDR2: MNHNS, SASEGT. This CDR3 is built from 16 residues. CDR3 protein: CASSEARSGGLETQYF. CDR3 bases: TGTGCCAGCAGTGAAGCTCGAAGCGGGGGGTTGGAGACCCAGTACTTC.

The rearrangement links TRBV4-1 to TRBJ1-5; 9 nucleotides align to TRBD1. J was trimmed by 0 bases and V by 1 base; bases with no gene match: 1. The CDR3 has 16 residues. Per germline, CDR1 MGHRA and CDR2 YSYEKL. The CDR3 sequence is CASSQGTGASNQPQHF. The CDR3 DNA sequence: TGCGCCAGCAGCCAAGGGACAGGGGCTAGCAATCAGCCCCAGCATTTT.

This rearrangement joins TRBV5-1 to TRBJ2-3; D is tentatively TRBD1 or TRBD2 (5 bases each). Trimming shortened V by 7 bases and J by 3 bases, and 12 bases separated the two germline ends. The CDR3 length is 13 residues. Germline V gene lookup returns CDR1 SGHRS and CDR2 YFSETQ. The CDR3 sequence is CASQEGPTDTQYF. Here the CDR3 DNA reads TGCGCCAGCCAAGAGGGGCCAACAGATACGCAGTATTTT.

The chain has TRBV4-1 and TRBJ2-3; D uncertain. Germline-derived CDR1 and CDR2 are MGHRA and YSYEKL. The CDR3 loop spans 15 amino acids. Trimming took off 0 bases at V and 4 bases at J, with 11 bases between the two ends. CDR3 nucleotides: TGCGCCAGCAGCCAAGAAGGTAGGCAGGCAGATACGCAGTATTTT. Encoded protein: CASSQEGRQADTQYF.

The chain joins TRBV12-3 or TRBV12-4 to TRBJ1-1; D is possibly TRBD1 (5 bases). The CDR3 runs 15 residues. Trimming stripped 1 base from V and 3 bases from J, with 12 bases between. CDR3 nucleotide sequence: TGTGCCAGCAGTTTAGGGCAGGGAGGATACACTGAAGCTTTCTTT. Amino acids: CASSLGQGGYTEAFF.

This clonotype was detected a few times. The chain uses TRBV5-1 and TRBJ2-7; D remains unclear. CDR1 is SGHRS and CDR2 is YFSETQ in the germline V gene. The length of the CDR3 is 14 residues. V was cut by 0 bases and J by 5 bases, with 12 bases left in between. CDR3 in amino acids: CASSLGLVPNEQYF. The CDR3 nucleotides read TGCGCCAGCAGCTTGGGCTTGGTCCCAAACGAGCAGTACTTC.

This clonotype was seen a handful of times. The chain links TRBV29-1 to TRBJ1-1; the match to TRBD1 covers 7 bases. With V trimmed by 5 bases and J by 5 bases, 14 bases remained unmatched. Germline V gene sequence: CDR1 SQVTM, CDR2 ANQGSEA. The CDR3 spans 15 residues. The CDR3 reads CSVYPRDRAATEAFF. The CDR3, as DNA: TGCAGCGTTTACCCGAGAGACAGGGCAGCAACTGAAGCTTTCTTT.

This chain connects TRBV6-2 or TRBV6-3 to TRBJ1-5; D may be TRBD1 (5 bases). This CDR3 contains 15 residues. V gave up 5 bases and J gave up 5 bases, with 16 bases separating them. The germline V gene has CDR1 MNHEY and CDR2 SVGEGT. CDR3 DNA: TGTGCCAGCAGTCACAAGGGACGGGACTATCAGCCCCAGCATTTT. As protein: CASSHKGRDYQPQHF.

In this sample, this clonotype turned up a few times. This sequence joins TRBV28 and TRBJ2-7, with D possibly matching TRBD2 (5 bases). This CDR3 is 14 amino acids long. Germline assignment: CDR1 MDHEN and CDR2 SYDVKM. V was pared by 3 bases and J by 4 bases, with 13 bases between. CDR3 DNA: TGTGCCAGCAGTTTTATCGAACGGAGGTACGAGCAGTACTTC. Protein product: CASSFIERRYEQYF.

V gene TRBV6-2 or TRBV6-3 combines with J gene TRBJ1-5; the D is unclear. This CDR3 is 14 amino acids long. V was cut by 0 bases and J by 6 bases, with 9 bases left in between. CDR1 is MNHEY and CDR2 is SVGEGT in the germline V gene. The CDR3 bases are TGTGCCAGCAGTTACTCTGGGTATTCTCAGCCCCAGCATTTT. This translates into CASSYSGYSQPQHF.

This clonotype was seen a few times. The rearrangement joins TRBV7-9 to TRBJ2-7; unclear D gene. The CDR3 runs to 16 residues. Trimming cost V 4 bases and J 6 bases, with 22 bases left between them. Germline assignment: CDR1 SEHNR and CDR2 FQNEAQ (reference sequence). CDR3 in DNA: TGTGCCAGCAGCTATGGGCTCCTACCCCCTCTCTCCGAGCAGTACGTC. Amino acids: CASSYGLLPPLSEQYV.

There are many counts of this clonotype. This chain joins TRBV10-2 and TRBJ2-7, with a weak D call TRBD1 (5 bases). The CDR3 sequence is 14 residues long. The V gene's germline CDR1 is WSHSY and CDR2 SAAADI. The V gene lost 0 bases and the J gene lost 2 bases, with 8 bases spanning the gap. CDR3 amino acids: CASSESWGPYEQYF. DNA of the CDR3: TGCGCCAGCAGTGAGTCGTGGGGCCCCTACGAGCAGTACTTC.

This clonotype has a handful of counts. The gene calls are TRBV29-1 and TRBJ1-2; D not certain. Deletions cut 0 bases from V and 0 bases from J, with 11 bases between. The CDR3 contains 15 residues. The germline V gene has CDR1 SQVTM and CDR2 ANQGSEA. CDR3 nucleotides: TGCAGCGTTGAAGATCCTGGAGGACCTAACTATGGCTACACCTTC. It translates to CSVEDPGGPNYGYTF.

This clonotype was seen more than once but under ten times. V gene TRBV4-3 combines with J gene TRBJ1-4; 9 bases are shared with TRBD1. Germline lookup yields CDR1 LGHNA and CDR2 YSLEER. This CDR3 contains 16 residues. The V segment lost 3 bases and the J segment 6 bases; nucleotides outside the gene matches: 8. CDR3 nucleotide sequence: TGCGCCAGCAGCCAGGGGACAGGGCCTCAGTATGAAAAACTGTTTTTT. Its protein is CASSQGTGPQYEKLFF.

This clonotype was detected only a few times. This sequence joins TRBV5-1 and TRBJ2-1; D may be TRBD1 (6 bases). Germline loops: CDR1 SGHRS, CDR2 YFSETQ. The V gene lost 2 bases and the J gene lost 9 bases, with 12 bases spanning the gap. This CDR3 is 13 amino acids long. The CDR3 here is CASSLTGTGEQFF. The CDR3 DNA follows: TGCGCCAGCAGCTTAACAGGGACCGGTGAGCAGTTCTTC. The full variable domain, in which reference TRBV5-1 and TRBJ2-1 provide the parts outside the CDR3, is KAGVTQTPRYLIKTRGQQVTLSCSPISGHRSVSWYQQTPGQGLQFLFEYFSETQRNKGNFPGRFSGRQFSNSRSEMNVSTLELGDSALYLCASSLTGTGEQFFGPGTRLTVL.